Sequencing of this T cell receptor beta chain was carried out in a study of shared clonotypes between healthy human individuals. The repertoire was sequenced with immunoSEQ multiplex PCR; TCRdb's copy has only in-frame clones and lacks some. The sample holds 2 million to 2.5 million clones, nearly 97% seen once. Germline CDR1 and CDR2: SGHRS and YFSETQ. V shed 4 bases and J shed 3 bases, with 8 bases lying between them. The CDR3 runs 12 residues. The specimen sequenced was naive CD4+ T cells sorted from blood. Described subset: CD45RA+ positively selected. The receptor comes from a man in his late teens or twenties in good health. V usage is TRBV5-1 and J usage is TRBJ2-7; D possibly corresponds to TRBD2 (5 bases). CDR3 coding DNA: TGCGCCAGCAGCCCCGGGGTCTACGAGCAGTACTTC. It translates to CASSPGVYEQYF.